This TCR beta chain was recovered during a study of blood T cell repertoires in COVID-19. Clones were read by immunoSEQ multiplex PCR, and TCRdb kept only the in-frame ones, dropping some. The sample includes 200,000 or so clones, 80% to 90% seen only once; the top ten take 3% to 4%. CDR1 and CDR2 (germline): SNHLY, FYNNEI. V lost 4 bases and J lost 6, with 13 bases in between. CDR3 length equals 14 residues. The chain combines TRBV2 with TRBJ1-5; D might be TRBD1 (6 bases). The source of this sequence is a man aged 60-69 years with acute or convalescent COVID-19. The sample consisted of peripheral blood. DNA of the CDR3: TGTGCCAGCAGTGTCTACAGGGACGGTCAGCCCCAGCATTTT. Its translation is CASSVYRDGQPQHF. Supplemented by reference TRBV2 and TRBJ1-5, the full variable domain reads EPEVTQTPSHQVTQMGQEVILRCVPISNHLYFYWYRQILGQKVEFLVSFYNNEISEKSEIFDDQFSVERPDGSNFTLKIRSTKLEDSAMYFCASSVYRDGQPQHFGDGTRLSIL.